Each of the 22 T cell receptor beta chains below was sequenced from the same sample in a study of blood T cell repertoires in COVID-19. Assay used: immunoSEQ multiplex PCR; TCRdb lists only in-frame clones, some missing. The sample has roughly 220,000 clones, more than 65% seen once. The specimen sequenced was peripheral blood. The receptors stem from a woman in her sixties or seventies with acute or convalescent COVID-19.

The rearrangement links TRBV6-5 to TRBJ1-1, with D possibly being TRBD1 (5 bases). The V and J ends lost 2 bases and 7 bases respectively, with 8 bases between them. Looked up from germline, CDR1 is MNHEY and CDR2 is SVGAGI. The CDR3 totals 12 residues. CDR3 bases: TGTGCCAGCAGTTACGGGGGGTTTGAAGCTTTCTTT. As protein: CASSYGGFEAFF.

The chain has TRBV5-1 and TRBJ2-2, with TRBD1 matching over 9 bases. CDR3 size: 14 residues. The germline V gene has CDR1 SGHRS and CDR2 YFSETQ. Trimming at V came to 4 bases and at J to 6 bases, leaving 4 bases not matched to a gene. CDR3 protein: CASSDTGGPGELFF. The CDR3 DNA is TGCGCCAGCAGCGACACAGGGGGCCCCGGGGAGCTGTTTTTT.

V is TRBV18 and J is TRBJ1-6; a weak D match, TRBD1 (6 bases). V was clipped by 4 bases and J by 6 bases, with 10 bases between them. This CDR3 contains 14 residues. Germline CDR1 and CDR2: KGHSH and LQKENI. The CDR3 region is CASSQQGFNSPLHF. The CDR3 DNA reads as TGTGCCAGCTCACAACAGGGTTTTAATTCACCCCTCCACTTT.

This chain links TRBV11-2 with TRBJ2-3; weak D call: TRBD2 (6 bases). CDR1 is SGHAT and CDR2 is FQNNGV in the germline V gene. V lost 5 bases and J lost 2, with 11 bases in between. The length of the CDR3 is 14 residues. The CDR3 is CASSPRLVTDTQYF. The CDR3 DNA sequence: TGTGCCAGCAGCCCACGACTAGTCACAGATACGCAGTATTTT.

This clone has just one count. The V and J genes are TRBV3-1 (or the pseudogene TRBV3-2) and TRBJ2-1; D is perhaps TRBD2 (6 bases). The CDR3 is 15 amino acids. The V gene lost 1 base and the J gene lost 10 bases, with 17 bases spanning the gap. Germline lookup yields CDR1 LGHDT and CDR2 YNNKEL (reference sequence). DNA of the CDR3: TGTGCCAGCAGCCAAGCTTTCACTAGCAACCTGGAGCAGTTCTTC. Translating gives CASSQAFTSNLEQFF.

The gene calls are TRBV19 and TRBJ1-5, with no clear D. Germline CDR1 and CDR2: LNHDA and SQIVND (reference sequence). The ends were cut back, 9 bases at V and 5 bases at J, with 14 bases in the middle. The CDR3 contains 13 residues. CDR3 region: CARPHLEDQPQHF. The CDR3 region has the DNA TGTGCCAGACCCCATCTCGAGGATCAGCCCCAGCATTTT.

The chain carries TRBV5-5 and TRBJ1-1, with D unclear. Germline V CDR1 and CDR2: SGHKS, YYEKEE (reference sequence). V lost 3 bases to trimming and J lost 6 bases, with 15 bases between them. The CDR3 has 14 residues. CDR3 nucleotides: TGTGCCAGCAGCTCCGTTAGGACTGGGGCTGAAGCTTTCTTT. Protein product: CASSSVRTGAEAFF.

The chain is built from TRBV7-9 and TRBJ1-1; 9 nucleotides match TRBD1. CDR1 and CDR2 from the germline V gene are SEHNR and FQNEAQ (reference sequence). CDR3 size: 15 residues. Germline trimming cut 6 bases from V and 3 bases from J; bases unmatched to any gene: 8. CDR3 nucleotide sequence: TGTGCCAGCAGGCCTAACGACAGGGGGGACACTGAAGCTTTCTTT. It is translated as CASRPNDRGDTEAFF.

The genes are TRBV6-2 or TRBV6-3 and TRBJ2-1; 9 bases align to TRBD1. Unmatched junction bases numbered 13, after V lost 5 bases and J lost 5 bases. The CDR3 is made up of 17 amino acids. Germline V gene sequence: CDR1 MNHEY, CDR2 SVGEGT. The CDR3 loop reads CASSKHSGQGENNEQFF. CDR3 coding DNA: TGTGCCAGCAGTAAACACTCGGGACAGGGTGAGAACAATGAGCAGTTCTTC.

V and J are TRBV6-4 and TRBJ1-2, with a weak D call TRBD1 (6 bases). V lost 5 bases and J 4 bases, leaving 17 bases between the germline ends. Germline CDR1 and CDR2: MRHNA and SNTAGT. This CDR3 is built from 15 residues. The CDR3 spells CASSPSPVDSYGYTF. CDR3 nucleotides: TGTGCCAGCAGTCCTTCCCCCGTGGACAGCTATGGCTACACCTTC.

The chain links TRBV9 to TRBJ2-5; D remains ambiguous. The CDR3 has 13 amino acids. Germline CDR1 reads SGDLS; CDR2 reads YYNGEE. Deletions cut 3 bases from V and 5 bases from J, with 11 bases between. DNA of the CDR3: TGTGCCAGCAGCGCTACCCCGCGGGAGACCCAGTACTTC. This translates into CASSATPRETQYF.

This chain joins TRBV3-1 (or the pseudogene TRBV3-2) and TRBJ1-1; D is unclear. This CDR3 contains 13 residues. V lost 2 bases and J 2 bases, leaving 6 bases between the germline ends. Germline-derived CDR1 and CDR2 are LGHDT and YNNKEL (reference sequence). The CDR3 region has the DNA TGTGCCAGCAGCCAAACTTTCAACACTGAAGCTTTCTTT. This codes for CASSQTFNTEAFF.

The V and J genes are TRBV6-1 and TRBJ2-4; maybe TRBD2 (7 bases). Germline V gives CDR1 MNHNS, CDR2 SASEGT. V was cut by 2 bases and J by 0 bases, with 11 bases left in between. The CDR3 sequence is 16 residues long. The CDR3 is CASSERGGIAKNIQYF. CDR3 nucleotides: TGTGCCAGCAGTGAAAGGGGGGGTATAGCCAAAAACATTCAGTACTTC.

In DNA, the CDR3 is TGCAGCGTTGCTCCTGTAGGGGGGGCTAACTATGGCTACACCTTC. It codes for CSVAPVGGANYGYTF. The chain carries TRBV29-1 and TRBJ1-2; D is perhaps TRBD1 (6 bases). Germline CDR1 reads SQVTM; CDR2 reads ANQGSEA. The ends were cut back, 4 bases at V and 0 bases at J, with 15 bases in the middle. This CDR3 is built from 15 residues.

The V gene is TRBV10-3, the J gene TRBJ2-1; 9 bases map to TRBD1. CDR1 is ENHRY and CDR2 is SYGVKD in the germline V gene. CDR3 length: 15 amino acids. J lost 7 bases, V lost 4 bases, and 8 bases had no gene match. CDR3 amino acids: CAISGRTGERNEQFF. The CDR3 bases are TGTGCCATCAGTGGGAGGACAGGGGAGAGGAATGAGCAGTTCTTC.

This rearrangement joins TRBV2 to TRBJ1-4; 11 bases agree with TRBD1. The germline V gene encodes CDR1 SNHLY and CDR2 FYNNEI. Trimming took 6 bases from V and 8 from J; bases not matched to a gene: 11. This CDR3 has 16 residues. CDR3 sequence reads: CASRDQGQGAREKLFF. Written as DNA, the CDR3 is TGTGCCAGCAGGGACCAAGGACAGGGGGCGCGAGAAAAACTGTTTTTT.

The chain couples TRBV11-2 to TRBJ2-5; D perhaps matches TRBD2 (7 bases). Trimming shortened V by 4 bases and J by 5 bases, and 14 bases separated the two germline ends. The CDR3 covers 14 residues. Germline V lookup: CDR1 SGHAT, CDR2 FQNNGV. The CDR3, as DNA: TGTGCCAGCAGCTCGCTGGGGGGGGCGGAGACCCAGTACTTC. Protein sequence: CASSSLGGAETQYF.

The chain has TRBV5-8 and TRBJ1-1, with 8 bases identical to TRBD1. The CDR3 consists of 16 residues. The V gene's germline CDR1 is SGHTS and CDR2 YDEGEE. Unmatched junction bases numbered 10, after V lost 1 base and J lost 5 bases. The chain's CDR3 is CASSLRPGGWSTEAFF. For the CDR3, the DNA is TGTGCCAGCAGCTTGAGGCCAGGGGGCTGGAGTACTGAAGCTTTCTTT. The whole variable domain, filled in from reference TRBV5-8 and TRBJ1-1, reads EAGVTQSPTHLIKTRGQQATLRCSPISGHTSVYWYQQALGLGLQFLLWYDEGEERNRGNFPPRFSGRQFPNYSSELNVNALELEDSALYLCASSLRPGGWSTEAFFGQGTRLTVV.

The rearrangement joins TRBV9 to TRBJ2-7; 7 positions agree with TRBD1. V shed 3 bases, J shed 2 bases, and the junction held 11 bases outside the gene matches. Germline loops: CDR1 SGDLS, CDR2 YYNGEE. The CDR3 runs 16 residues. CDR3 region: CASSGRAGTAAYEQYF. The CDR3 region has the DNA TGTGCCAGCAGCGGCCGTGCCGGGACAGCCGCCTACGAGCAGTACTTC. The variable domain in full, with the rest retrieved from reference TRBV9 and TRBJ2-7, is DSGVTQTPKHLITATGQRVTLRCSPRSGDLSVYWYQQSLDQGLQFLIQYYNGEERAKGNILERFSAQQFPDLHSELNLSSLELGDSALYFCASSGRAGTAAYEQYFGPGTRLTVT.

The CDR3 nucleotides are TGTGCCAGCAGTGAAACTAGCGGGGGGGCAGGTGAGCAGTTCTTC. Residues: CASSETSGGAGEQFF. The rearrangement uses TRBV2 and TRBJ2-1, with 13 bases that match TRBD2. The CDR3 is made up of 15 amino acids. The germline CDR1 and CDR2 sequences are SNHLY and FYNNEI. V lost 2 bases to trimming and J lost 9 bases; unmatched junction nucleotides: 4.

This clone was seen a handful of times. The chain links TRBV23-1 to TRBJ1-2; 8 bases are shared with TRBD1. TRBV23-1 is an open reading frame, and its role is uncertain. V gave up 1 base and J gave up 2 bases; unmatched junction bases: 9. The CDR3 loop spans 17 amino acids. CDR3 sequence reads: CASSQFGRQGQNYGYTF. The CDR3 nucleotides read TGCGCCAGCAGTCAATTTGGGAGACAGGGGCAGAACTATGGCTACACCTTC.

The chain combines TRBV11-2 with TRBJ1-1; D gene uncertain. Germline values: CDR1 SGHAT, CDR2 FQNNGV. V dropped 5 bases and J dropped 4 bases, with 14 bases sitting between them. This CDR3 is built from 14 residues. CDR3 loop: CASSLGWGVTEAFF. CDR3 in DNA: TGTGCCAGCAGCCTAGGGTGGGGAGTCACTGAAGCTTTCTTT.